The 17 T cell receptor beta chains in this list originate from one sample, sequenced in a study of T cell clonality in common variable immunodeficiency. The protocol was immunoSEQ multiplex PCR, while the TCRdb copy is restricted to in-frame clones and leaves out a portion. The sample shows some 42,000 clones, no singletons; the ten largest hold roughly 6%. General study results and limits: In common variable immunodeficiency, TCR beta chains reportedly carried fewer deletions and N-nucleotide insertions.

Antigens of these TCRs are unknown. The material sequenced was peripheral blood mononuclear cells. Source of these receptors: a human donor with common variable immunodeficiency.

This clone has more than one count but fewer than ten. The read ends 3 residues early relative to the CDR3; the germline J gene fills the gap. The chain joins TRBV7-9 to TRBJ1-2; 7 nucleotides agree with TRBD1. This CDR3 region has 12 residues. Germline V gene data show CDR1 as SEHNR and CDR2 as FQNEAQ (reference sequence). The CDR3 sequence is CASSLTGDGYTF. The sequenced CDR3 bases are TGTGCCAGCAGCCTTACAGGGGACGGC.

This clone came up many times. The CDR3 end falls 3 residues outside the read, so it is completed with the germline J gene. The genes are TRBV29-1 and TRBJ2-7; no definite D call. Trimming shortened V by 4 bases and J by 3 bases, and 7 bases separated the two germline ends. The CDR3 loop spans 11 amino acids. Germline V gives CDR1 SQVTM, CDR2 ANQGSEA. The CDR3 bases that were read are TGCAGCGTTGGGCAGGACTACGAG. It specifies CSVGQDYE. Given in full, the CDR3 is CSVGQDYEQYF.

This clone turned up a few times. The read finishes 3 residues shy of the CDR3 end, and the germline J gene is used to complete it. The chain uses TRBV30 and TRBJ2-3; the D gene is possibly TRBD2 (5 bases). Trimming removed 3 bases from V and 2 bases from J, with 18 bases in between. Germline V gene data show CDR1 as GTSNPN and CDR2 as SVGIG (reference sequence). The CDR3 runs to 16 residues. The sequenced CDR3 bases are TGTGCCTGGAGGGGCGGGCGGCCCGGGGACACAGATACG. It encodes CAWRGGRPGDTDT. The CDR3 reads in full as CAWRGGRPGDTDTQYF. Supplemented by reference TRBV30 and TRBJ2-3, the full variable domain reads SQTIHQWPATLVQPVGSPLSLECTVEGTSNPNLYWYRQAAGRGLQLLFYSVGIGQISSEVPQNLSASRPQDRQFILSSKKLLLSDSGFYLCAWRGGRPGDTDTQYFGPGTRLTVL.

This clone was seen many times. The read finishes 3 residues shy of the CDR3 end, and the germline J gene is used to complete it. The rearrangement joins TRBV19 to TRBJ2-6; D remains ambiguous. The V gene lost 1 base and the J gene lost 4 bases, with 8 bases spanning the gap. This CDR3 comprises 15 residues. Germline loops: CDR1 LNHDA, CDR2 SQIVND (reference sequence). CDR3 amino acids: CASSIAGLGANVLTF. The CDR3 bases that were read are TGTGCCAGTAGTATAGCTGGGCTGGGGGCCAACGTC.

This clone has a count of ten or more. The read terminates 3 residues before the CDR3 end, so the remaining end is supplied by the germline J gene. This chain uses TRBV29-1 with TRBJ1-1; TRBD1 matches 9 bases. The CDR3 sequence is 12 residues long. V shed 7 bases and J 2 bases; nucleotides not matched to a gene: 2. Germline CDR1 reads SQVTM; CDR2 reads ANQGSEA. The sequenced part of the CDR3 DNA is TGCAGCGGGACAGGGGTTAACACTGAA. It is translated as CSGTGVNTE. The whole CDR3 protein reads CSGTGVNTEAFF.

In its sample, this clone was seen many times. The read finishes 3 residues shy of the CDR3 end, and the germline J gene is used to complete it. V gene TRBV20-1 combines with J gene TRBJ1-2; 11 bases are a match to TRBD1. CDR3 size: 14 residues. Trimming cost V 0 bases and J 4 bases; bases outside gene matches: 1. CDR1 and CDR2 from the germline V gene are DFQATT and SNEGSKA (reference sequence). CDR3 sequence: CSARDGTGGYGYTF. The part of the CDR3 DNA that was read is TGCAGTGCTAGAGATGGGACAGGGGGCTATGGC.

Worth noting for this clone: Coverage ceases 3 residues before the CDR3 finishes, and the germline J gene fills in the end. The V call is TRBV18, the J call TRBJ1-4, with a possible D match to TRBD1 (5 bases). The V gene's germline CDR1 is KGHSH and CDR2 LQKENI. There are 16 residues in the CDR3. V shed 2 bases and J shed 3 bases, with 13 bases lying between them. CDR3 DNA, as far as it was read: TGTGCCAGCTCACCATCTTTGGGGCTGTCTAATGAAAAA. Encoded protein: CASSPSLGLSNEK. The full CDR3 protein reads CASSPSLGLSNEKLFF.

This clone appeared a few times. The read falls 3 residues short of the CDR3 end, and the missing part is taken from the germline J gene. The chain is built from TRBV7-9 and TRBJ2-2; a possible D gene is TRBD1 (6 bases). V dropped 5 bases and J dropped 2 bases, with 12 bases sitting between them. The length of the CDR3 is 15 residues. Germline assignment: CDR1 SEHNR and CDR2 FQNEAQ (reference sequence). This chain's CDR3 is CASSSRDTNTGELFF. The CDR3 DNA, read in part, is TGTGCCAGCAGCAGCCGGGACACTAACACCGGGGAG.

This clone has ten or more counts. Partial CDR3 DNA: TGCGCCAGCAGAATGACAACAGGGGGAGGCGAAAAA. This sequence encodes CASRMTTGGGEK. The whole CDR3 region reads CASRMTTGGGEKLFF. The rearrangement uses TRBV5-1 and TRBJ1-4; TRBD1 agrees at 8 bases. The read halts 3 residues ahead of the CDR3 end, with the missing end drawn from the germline J gene. Germline CDR1 SGHRS, CDR2 YFSETQ. V lost 5 bases and J lost 8; bases outside the gene matches: 11. The CDR3 runs to 15 residues.

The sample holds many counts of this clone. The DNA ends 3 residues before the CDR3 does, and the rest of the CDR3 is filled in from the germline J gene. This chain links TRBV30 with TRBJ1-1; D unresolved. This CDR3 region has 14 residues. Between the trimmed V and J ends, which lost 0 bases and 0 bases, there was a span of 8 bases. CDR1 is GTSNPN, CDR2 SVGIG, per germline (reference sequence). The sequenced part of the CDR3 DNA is TGTGCCTGGAGTGTAAGGGCCATGAACACTGAA. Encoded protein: CAWSVRAMNTE. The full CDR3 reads CAWSVRAMNTEAFF.

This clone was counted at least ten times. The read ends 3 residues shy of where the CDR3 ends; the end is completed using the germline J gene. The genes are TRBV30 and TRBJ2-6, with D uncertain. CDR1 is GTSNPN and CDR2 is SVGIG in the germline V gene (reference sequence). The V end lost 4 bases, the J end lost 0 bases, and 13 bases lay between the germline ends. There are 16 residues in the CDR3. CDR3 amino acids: CAWTGSANSGANVLTF. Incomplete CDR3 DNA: TGTGCCTGGACAGGCAGTGCGAACTCTGGGGCCAACGTC.

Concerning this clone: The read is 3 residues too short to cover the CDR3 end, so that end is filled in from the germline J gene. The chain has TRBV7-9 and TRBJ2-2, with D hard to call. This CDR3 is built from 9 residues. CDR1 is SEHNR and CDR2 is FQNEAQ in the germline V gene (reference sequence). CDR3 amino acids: CSTIGELFF. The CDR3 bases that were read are TGTTCCACCATCGGGGAG.

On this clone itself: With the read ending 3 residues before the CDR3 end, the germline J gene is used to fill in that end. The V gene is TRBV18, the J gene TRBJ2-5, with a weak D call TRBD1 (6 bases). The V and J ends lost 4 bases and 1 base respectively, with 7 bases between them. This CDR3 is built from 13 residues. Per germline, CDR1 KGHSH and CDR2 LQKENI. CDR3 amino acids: CASSRDTQETQYF. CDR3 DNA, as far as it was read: TGTGCCAGCTCACGGGACACCCAAGAGACC.

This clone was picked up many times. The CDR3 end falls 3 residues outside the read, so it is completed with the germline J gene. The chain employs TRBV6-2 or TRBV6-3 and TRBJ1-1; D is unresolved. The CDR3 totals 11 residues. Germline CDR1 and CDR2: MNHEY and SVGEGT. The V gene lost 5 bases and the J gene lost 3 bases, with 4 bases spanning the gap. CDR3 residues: CASSPDTEAFF. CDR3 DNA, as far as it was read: TGTGCCAGCAGTCCTGACACTGAA.

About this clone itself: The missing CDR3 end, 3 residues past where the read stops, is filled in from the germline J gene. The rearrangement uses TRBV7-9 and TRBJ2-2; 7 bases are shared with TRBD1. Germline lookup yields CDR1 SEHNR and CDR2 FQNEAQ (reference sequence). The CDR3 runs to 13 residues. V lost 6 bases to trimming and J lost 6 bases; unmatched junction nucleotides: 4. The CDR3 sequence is CASRLTGAGELFF. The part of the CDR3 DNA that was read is TGTGCCAGCAGACTTACAGGGGCCGGGGAG.

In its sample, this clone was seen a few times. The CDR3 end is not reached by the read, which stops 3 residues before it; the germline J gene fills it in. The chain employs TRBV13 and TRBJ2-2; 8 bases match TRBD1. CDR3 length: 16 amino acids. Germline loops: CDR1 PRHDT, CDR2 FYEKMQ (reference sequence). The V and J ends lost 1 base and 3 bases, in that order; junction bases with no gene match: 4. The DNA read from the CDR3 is TGTGCCAGCAGCTTAGTTCGGACAGGGTACACCGGGGAG. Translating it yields CASSLVRTGYTGE. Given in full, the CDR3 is CASSLVRTGYTGELFF.

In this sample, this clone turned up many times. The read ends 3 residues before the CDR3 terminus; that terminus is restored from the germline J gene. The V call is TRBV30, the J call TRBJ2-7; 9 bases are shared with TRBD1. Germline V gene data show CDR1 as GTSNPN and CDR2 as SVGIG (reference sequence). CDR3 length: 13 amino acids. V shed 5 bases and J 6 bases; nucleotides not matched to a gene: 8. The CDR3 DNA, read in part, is TGTGCCTGGTGTTCAGTGGACAGGGGCGAG. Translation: CAWCSVDRGE. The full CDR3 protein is CAWCSVDRGEQYF.